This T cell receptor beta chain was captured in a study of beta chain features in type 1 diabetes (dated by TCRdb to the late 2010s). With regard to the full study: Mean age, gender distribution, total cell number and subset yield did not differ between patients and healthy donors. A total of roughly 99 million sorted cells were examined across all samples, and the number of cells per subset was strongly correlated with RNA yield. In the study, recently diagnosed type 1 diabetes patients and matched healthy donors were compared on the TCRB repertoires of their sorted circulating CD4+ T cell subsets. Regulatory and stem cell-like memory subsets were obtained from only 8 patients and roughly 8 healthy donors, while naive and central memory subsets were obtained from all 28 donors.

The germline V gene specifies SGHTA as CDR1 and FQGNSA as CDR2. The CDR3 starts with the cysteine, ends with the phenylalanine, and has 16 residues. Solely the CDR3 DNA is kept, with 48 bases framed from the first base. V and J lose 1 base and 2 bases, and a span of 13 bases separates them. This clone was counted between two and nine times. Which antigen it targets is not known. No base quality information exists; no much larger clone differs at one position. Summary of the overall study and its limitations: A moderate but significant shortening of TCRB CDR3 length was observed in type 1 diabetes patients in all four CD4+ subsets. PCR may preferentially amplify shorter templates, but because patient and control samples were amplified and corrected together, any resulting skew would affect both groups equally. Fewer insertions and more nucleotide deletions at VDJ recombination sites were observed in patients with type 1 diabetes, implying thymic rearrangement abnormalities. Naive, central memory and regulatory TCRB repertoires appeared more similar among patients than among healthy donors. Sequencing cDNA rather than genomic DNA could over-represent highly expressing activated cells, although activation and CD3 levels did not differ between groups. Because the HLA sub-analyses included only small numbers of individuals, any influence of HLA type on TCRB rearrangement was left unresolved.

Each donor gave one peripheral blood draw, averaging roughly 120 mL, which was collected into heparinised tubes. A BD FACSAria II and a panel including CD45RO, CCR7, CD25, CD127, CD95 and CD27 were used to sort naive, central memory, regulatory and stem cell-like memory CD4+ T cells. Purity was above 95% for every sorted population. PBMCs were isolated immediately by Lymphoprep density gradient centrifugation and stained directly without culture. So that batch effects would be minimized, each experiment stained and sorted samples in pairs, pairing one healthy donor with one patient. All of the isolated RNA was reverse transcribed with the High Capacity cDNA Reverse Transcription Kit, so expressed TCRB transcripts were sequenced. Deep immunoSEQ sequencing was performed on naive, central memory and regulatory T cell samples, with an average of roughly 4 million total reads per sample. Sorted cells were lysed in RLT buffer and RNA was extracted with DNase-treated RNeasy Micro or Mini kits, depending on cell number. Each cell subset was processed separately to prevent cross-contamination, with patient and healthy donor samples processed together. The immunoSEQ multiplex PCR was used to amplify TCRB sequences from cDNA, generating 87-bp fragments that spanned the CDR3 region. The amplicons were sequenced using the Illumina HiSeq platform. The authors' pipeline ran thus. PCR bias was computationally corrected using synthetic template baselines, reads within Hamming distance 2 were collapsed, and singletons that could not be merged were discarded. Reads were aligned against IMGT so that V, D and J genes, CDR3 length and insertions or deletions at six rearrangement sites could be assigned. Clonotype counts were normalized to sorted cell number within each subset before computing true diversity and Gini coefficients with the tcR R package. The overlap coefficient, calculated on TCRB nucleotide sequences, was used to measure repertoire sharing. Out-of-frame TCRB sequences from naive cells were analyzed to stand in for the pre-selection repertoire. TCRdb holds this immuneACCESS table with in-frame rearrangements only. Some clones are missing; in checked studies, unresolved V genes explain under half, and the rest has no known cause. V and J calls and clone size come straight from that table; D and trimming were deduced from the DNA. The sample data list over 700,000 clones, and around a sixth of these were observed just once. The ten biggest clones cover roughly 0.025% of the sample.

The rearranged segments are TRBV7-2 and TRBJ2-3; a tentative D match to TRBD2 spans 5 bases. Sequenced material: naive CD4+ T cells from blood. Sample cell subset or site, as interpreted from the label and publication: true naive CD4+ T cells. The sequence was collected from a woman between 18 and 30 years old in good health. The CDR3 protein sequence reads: CASSLGFARATDTQYF. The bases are TGTGCCAGCAGCTTAGGGTTCGCGCGGGCCACAGATACGCAGTATTTT.